This T cell receptor (beta chain) was recorded in a study of T cells in Graves' hyperthyroidism and ophthalmopathy. Study findings and constraints: Onset of ophthalmopathy came a median approximately 6.8 months after the model predicted it. Blood also held most thyroid clonotypes expanded beyond 0.001.

The investigators amplified TCR beta CDR3 regions from RNA transcripts. The HTBI primer set served for first-round RT-PCR of the TCR CDR3. TCRdb redid the calling of the multiplex PCR reads with MiXCR, one entry per CDR3 protein. In the table there are a few hundred thousand distinct CDR3 sequences, about 16% of which are singletons. Each patient was aged 18 to 65 and had newly diagnosed hyperthyroidism of under 2 months' duration. Uncontrolled infection, other autoimmune disease, pregnancy or lactation led to exclusion. Points on this clonotype: The antigen is not known.

The sequenced sample consisted of blood. The TCR was taken from a woman younger than 45 with Graves' hyperthyroidism.

Here the CDR3 DNA reads TGTGCCACCAGCCCCACCTGGGGCAGAGGTCCACATTGGGACCAGTACTTC. This sequence encodes CATSPTWGRGPHWDQYF. The chain combines TRBV24-1 with TRBJ2-5, with D perhaps TRBD1 (5 bases). The CDR3 is 17 residues long. Germline values: CDR1 KGHDR, CDR2 SFDVKD. The V end lost 7 bases, the J end lost 10 bases, and 30 bases lay between the germline ends.